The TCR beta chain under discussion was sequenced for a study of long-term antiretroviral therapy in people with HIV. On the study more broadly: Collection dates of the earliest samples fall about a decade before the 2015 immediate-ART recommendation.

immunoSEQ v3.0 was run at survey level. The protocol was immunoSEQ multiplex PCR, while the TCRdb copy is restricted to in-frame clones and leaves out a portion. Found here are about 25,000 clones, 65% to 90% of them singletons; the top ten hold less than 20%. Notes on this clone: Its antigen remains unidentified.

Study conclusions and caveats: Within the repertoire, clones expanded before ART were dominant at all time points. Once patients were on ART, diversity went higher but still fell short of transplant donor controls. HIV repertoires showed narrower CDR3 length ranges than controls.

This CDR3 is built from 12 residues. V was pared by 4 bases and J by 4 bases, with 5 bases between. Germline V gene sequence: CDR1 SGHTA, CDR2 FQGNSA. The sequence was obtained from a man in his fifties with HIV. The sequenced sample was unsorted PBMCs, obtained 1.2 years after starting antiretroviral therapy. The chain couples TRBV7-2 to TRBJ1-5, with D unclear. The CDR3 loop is CASSYDNQPQHF. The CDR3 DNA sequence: TGTGCCAGCAGCTATGATAATCAGCCCCAGCATTTT.